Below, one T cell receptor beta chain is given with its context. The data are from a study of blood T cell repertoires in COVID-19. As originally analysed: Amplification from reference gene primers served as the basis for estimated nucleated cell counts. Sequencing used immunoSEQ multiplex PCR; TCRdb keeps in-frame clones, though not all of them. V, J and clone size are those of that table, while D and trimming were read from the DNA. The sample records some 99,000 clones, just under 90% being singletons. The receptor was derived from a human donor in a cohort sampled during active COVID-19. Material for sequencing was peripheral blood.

The CDR3 region has the DNA TGTGCCAGCAGCCAAGAGGGATACGAGCAGTACTTC. This codes for CASSQEGYEQYF. The chain combines TRBV12-1 with TRBJ2-7; TRBD2 was called by the table and not checked on the DNA. TRBV12-1 is a pseudogene locus. The CDR3 runs 12 residues.